This T cell receptor (beta chain) was captured in a study of blood T cell repertoires in COVID-19. The repertoire was sequenced with immunoSEQ multiplex PCR; TCRdb's copy has only in-frame clones and lacks some. The sample has about 110,000 clones; 88% are singletons. V was trimmed by 6 bases and J by 0 bases, leaving 9 bases between them. Germline V gene data show CDR1 as ENHRY and CDR2 as SYGVKD. The CDR3 spans 14 residues. This chain connects TRBV10-3 to TRBJ2-4; D is possibly TRBD1 (6 bases). The sequencing sample was made of peripheral blood. The clonotype was recovered from a human donor in a cohort sampled during active COVID-19. This CDR3 reads CAIRWDKAKNIQYF. DNA of the CDR3: TGTGCCATCAGGTGGGACAAAGCCAAAAACATTCAGTACTTC.